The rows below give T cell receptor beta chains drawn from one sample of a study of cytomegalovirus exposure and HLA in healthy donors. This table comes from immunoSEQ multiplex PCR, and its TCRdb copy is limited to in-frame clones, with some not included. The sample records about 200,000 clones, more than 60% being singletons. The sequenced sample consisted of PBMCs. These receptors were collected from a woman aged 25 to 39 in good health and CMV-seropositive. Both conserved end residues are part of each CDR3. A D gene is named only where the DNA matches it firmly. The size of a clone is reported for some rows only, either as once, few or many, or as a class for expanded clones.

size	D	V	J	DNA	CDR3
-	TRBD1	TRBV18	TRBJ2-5	TGTGCCAGCTCACAACTGGGGACAGGAGGTGGAGAGACCCAGTACTTC	CASSQLGTGGGETQYF
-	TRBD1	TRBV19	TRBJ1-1	TGTGCCAGTAGTGCGACAGGGGGAGGAACTGAAGCTTTCTTT	CASSATGGGTEAFF
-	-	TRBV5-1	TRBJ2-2	TGCGCCAGCAGCTCTTCCACAGGTTCTACCGGGGAGCTGTTTTTT	CASSSSTGSTGELFF
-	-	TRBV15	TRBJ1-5	TGTGCCACCAGCAGAGATTCGTCCAATCAGCCCCAGCATTTT	CATSRDSSNQPQHF
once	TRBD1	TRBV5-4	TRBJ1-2	TGTGCCAGCAGCACCGAGACAGGGGGTACGAATGGCTACACCTTC	CASSTETGGTNGYTF
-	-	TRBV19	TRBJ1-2	TGTGCCAGTAGGAGCAGGGGAGAGGTCGTTGGCTACACCTTC	CASRSRGEVVGYTF
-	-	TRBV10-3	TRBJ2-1	TGTGCCATCAGTGAGTCGGAAAGGGGCAGTCGCGATGAGCAGTTCTTC	CAISESERGSRDEQFF
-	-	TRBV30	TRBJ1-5	TGTGCCTGGAGTAGCCGAGCGGGGGGCAATCAGCCCCAGCATTTT	CAWSSRAGGNQPQHF
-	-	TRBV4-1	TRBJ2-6	TGCGCCAGCAGCCAAGTCAGATGGGCAGGCTCTGGGGCCAACGTCCTGACTTTC	CASSQVRWAGSGANVLTF
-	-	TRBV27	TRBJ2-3	TGTGCCAGCAGTCCAACCCGGGATACGCAGTATTTT	CASSPTRDTQYF
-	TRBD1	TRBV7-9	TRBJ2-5	TGTGCCAGCAGCTTAAGGGGCGCAGGGGGCATGGAGACCCAGTACTTC	CASSLRGAGGMETQYF
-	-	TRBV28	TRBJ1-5	TGTGCCAGCAGGCGTTCGTCGGGTTCCGGCGGTCAGCCCCAGCATTTT	CASRRSSGSGGQPQHF
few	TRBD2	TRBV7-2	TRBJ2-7	TGTGCCAGCAGCTTAAGGGCTTCAGCGGGGGGTTCCTACGAGCAGTACTTC	CASSLRASAGGSYEQYF
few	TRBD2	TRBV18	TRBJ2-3	TGTGCCAGCTCACCACCGGGACTACCAAATACGCAGTATTTT	CASSPPGLPNTQYF
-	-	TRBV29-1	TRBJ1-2	TGCAGCGCCCAAAGGACAGCCGGGTATGGCTACACCTTC	CSAQRTAGYGYTF
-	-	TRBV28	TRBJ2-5	TGTGCCAGCAGTTCATACAGGGTGGAGACCCAGTACTTC	CASSSYRVETQYF
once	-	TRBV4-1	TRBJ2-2	TGCGCCAGCAGCCAAGAGTTCGGGGTGGAGACCGGGGAGCTGTTTTTT	CASSQEFGVETGELFF
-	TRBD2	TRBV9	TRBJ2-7	TGTGCCAGCAGCGCGACTAGCGTCTCCTACGAGCAGTACTTC	CASSATSVSYEQYF
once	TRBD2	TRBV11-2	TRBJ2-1	TGTGCCAGCAGCTTAGGGAGCGGGGAGTCCTACAATGAGCAGTTCTTC	CASSLGSGESYNEQFF
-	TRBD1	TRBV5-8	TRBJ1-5	TGTGCCAGCAGCTTGGGACAGGGTAGCAATCAGCCCCAGCATTTT	CASSLGQGSNQPQHF
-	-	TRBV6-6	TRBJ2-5	TGTGCCAGCAGTCCAGGGAAAGAGACCCAGTACTTC	CASSPGKETQYF
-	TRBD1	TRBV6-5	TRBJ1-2	TGTGCCAGCAGTCGACAGGGCAATTACGGTGGCTACACCTTC	CASSRQGNYGGYTF
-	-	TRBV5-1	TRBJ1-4	TGCGCCAGCAGCTTACAGGGAACTAATGAAAAACTGTTTTTT	CASSLQGTNEKLFF
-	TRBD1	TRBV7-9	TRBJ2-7	TGTGCCAGCAGCCAAGACAGGGGTGAGCAGTACTTC	CASSQDRGEQYF
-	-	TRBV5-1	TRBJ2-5	TGCGCCAGCAGCTTGGGGGGGCTAAACCAAGAGACCCAGTACTTC	CASSLGGLNQETQYF
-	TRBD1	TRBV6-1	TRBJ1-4	TGTGCCAGCAGGTTGACAGGGTATCGGGAAAAACTGTTTTTT	CASRLTGYREKLFF
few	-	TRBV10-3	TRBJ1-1	TGTGCCATCAGTGCGCAGGTCTTGAACACTGAAGCTTTCTTT	CAISAQVLNTEAFF
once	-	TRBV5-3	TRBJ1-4	TGTGCCAGAAGCGATACAGGGAAGGGGAGTGGAAAACTGTTTTTT	CARSDTGKGSGKLFF
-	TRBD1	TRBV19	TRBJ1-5	TGTGCCAGTAGTGGGACAGGGAAGCAGCCCCAGCATTTT	CASSGTGKQPQHF
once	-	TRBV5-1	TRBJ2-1	TGCGCCAGCAGCTTGAGGACACCCTCCTACAATGAGCAGTTCTTC	CASSLRTPSYNEQFF
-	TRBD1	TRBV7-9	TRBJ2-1	TGTGCCAGCAGCGTAACCGGGACAGCCTTTTACAATGAGCAGTTCTTC	CASSVTGTAFYNEQFF
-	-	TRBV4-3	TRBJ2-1	TGCGCCAGCAGCCTACTGTCGGGGGATGAGCAGTTCTTC	CASSLLSGDEQFF
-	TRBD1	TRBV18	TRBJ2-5	TGTGCCAGCTCATATAACCGGGACAGGGCGATGGAGACCCAGTACTTC	CASSYNRDRAMETQYF
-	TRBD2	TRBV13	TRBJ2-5	TGTGCCAGCAGCTTAGGCGGGAGGGGAGGGGAGACCCAGTACTTC	CASSLGGRGGETQYF
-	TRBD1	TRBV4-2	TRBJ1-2	TGTGCCAGCAGCCAAGGCGGGACAGGGGAGGTCTATGGCTACACCTTC	CASSQGGTGEVYGYTF
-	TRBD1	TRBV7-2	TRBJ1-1	TGTGCCAGCAGGTGGGACAGGAACACTGAAGCTTTCTTT	CASRWDRNTEAFF
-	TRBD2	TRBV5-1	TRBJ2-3	TGCGCCAGCAGCACCCAACTAGCGGGGTTTGGCACAGATACGCAGTATTTT	CASSTQLAGFGTDTQYF
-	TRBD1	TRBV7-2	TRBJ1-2	TGTGCCAGCAGTGTGGGACAGGGCTATGGCTACACCTTC	CASSVGQGYGYTF
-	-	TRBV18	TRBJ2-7	TGTGCCAGCTCACCAGGGACTGACGATTCCTACGAGCAGTACTTC	CASSPGTDDSYEQYF
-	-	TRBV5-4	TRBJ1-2	TGTGCCAGCAGCCTCGAGTCAAATATGGGCTACACCTTC	CASSLESNMGYTF
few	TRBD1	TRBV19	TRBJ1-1	TGTGCCAGTGGCGGTAGAGGGGGCTTGGCGAACACTGAAGCTTTCTTT	CASGGRGGLANTEAFF
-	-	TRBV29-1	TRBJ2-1	TGCAGCGCCAGGTTGGCGGGGAGTGAGCAGTTCTTC	CSARLAGSEQFF
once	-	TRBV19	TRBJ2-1	TGTGCCAGTAGTATAGCTAGCCATGAGCAGTTCTTC	CASSIASHEQFF
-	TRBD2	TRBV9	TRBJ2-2	TGTGCCAGCAGCGTACGGGGGGGCAGCACCGGGGAGCTGTTTTTT	CASSVRGGSTGELFF
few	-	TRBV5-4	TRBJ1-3	TGTGCCAGCAGCTTGAAGGGGCCCGGAAACACCATATATTTT	CASSLKGPGNTIYF
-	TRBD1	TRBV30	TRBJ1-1	TGTGCCTGGAGTGTCCGGGACAGGGTTGGGAACACTGAAGCTTTCTTT	CAWSVRDRVGNTEAFF
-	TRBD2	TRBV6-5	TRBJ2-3	TGTGCCAGCAGTTACTGGGGGAGGGGCAAAGATACGCAGTATTTT	CASSYWGRGKDTQYF
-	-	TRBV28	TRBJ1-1	TGTGCCAGCAGTCACCCGACAGACCTGGGGACTGAAGCTTTCTTT	CASSHPTDLGTEAFF
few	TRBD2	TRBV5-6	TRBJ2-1	TGTGCCAGCAGCTTGTGGGGACTAGCGGGAGATGAGCAGTTCTTC	CASSLWGLAGDEQFF
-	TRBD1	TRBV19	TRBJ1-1	TGTGCCAGTAGTCGGACCGGGACAGGGGTCTACACTGAAGCTTTCTTT	CASSRTGTGVYTEAFF
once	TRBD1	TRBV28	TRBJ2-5	TGTGCCAGCAGTTCCACTGGGACAGTGGGGGAGACCCAGTACTTC	CASSSTGTVGETQYF
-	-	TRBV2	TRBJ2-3	TGTGCCAGCAGGGCCATGGCGGTGAACACAGATACGCAGTATTTT	CASRAMAVNTDTQYF
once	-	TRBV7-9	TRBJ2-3	TGTGCCAGCAGCCCGGTGGGCCGTGCTAGCACAGATACGCAGTATTTT	CASSPVGRASTDTQYF
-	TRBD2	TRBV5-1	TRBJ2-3	TGCGCCAGCAGCACGGGACTAGGGTTGCCAGATACGCAGTATTTT	CASSTGLGLPDTQYF
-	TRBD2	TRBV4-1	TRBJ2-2	TGCGCCAGCAGCCGCACGGGAGGAGGCCCGATCACCGGGGAGCTGTTTTTT	CASSRTGGGPITGELFF